The clone carrying this T cell receptor beta chain was counted between two and nine times. This record comes from a study of T-cell memory formation after mild COVID-19. The wider study: Largely, TCR clusters stayed within a single donor.

The authors produced TCR alpha and TCR beta cDNA libraries with sample barcodes and UMIs by 5'RACE using constant-segment primers. TCRdb processed the 5' RACE reads anew with MiXCR; each CDR3 protein has one entry. The sample contains more than 250,000 distinct CDR3 sequences, around 15% of which appear only once. The source material was PBMCs or a T cell subset sorted from them (not recorded which). This clonotype was sampled from a man aged 18 to 29 who had mild COVID-19 (a few samples of this study predate the infection). Cell type and time point are not known.

CDR3 protein: CASSRRGVSTDTQYF. As DNA, the CDR3 is TGTGCCAGCAGCCGGCGGGGGGTTTCCACAGATACGCAGTATTTT. The rearrangement uses TRBV7-2 and TRBJ2-3; 8 bases map to TRBD2. CDR1 is SGHTA and CDR2 is FQGNSA in the germline V gene. The V and J ends lost 5 bases and 2 bases, in that order; junction bases with no gene match: 6. This CDR3 has 15 amino acids.